Below are 24 T cell receptor beta chains sequenced from a single sample in a study of graft-versus-host responses after intestinal transplantation. No antigens are known for them. Using immunoSEQ multiplex PCR, the repertoire was profiled, and TCRdb retains in-frame clones only, with some absent. The sample gives 99,000 or so clones, 85% to 95% of which show up once; less than 0.08% is in the top ten. The material was unstimulated CD8+ T cells sorted from spleen or lymph node cells, obtained before transplant. Receptors were obtained from a human donor who was the organ donor for an intestinal transplant.

J is TRBJ2-1 and V is TRBV5-1; 11 bases are a match to TRBD2. Germline V CDR1 and CDR2: SGHRS, YFSETQ. V shed 4 bases, J shed 2 bases, and the junction held 5 bases outside the gene matches. The CDR3 loop spans 16 amino acids. In nucleotides, the CDR3 is TGCGCCAGCAGCCCCACTAGCGGGAGCACCTACAATGAGCAGTTCTTC. Its protein is CASSPTSGSTYNEQFF.

This clone was counted a few times. The chain employs TRBV30 and TRBJ1-4; D gene uncertain. The germline CDR1 and CDR2 sequences are GTSNPN and SVGIG (reference sequence). This CDR3 spans 12 amino acids. The V end lost 3 bases, the J end lost 6 bases, and 8 bases lay between the germline ends. CDR3 DNA sequence: TGTGCCTGGAGGTCACGGGATGAAAAACTGTTTTTT. This gives the protein CAWRSRDEKLFF.

The V and J genes are TRBV4-1 and TRBJ1-2, with 7 bases that match TRBD1. The CDR3 totals 17 residues. J gave up 3 bases and V 2 bases, and 12 bases lay outside the gene matches. Germline CDR1 is MGHRA and CDR2 is YSYEKL. CDR3 region: CASSQYILQGEHYGYTF. The CDR3 coding sequence is TGCGCCAGCAGCCAATATATCCTCCAGGGGGAGCACTATGGCTACACCTTC.

The chain links TRBV19 to TRBJ1-1, with D maybe TRBD1 (5 bases). The V gene lost 0 bases and the J gene lost 6 bases, with 11 bases spanning the gap. Germline V CDR1 and CDR2: LNHDA, SQIVND (reference sequence). The CDR3 consists of 14 residues. DNA of the CDR3: TGTGCCAGTAGTATAGAATCAGGGCCCCCTGAAGCTTTCTTT. Translated: CASSIESGPPEAFF.

As regards this clone: Additional DNA sequences in this sample encode the identical CDR3. This chain joins TRBV27 and TRBJ2-7; D remains unclear. Trimming stripped 3 bases from V and 0 bases from J, with 9 bases between. In germline, CDR1 is MNHEY, CDR2 SMNVEV (reference sequence). This CDR3 is 14 amino acids long. The DNA for the CDR3 is TGTGCCAGCAGTTTCGGCGGAAGCTCCTACGAGCAGTACTTC. Amino acids: CASSFGGSSYEQYF.

Only one count was recorded for this clone. J is TRBJ2-6 and V is TRBV4-2; perhaps TRBD2 as D (6 bases). This CDR3 has 19 amino acids. From germline, CDR1 is LGHNA and CDR2 YNFKEQ. V dropped 1 base and J dropped 3 bases, with 19 bases sitting between them. The CDR3 loop reads CASSQVGGVSEGGANVLTF. CDR3 DNA: TGTGCCAGCAGCCAAGTCGGGGGAGTTTCTGAGGGTGGGGCCAACGTCCTGACTTTC.

V and J are TRBV12-5 and TRBJ2-5; 8 nucleotides line up with TRBD2. The CDR3 extends over 14 amino acids. The trim removed 5 bases at V and 2 bases at J, leaving 4 bases unmatched. Germline CDR1 and CDR2: LGHNT and FRNRAP. CDR3 region: CASGNSGKQETQYF. Written as DNA, the CDR3 is TGTGCTAGTGGTAATAGCGGGAAGCAAGAGACCCAGTACTTC.

This clone was seen only once. The chain employs TRBV29-1 and TRBJ2-1; unclear D gene. This CDR3 region has 14 residues. With 1 base removed from V and 6 bases from J, the gap between germline ends came to 13 bases. CDR1 is SQVTM and CDR2 is ANQGSEA in the germline V gene. CDR3: CSVEVPGPINEQFF. CDR3 nucleotide sequence: TGCAGCGTTGAAGTCCCGGGTCCTATCAATGAGCAGTTCTTC.

V is TRBV28 and J is TRBJ1-1, with a weak D call TRBD1 (6 bases). Per the germline V gene, CDR1 is MDHEN and CDR2 is SYDVKM. The CDR3 consists of 14 residues. With 2 bases removed from V and 6 bases from J, the gap between germline ends came to 13 bases. CDR3 sequence: CASSLRTGWAEAFF. In DNA form, the CDR3 reads TGTGCCAGCAGTTTACGAACAGGGTGGGCTGAAGCTTTCTTT.

The chain combines TRBV11-3 with TRBJ2-1, with 10 bases identical to TRBD1. Germline V gene sequence: CDR1 SGHNT, CDR2 YENEEA. Germline trimming cut 5 bases from V and 0 bases from J; bases unmatched to any gene: 13. This CDR3 has 19 residues. CDR3 protein: CASSHQFLTGGLSYNEQFF. CDR3 nucleotides: TGTGCCAGCAGCCACCAATTCTTGACAGGGGGCCTCTCCTACAATGAGCAGTTCTTC.

This clone was recorded only once. Because the CDR3 is missing its conserved closing phenylalanine or tryptophan, this is likely a read error. The limits of the CDR3 on the DNA are not certain, so only TCRdb's listed CDR3 is given. The chain joins TRBV15 to TRBJ2-4; the DNA was not compared with TRBD2, the D call given in the table. The CDR3 is 14 residues long, counting both termini. The germline CDR1 and CDR2 sequences are LNHNV and YYDKDF (reference sequence). This CDR3 reads CATSRDSTGTSGRV.

This chain joins TRBV9 and TRBJ2-3; 12 nucleotides agree with TRBD2. V shed 3 bases and J 2 bases; nucleotides not matched to a gene: 10. CDR3 length equals 18 residues. Germline values: CDR1 SGDLS, CDR2 YYNGEE. The CDR3 region has the DNA TGTGCCAGCAGCGGCCGACCCGGACTAGCGGGGACCACAGATACGCAGTATTTT. Translated, it gives CASSGRPGLAGTTDTQYF.

The chain employs TRBV13 and TRBJ2-5, with 7 bases matching TRBD2. The CDR3 covers 14 residues. V trimming: 4 bases; J trimming: 5 bases; junction bases outside the gene matches: 7. Per germline, CDR1 PRHDT and CDR2 FYEKMQ (reference sequence). The CDR3 coding sequence is TGTGCCAGCAGCTCATGGGGGGGGAGTGAGACCCAGTACTTC. Its translation is CASSSWGGSETQYF.

The J gene is TRBJ1-4, the V gene TRBV28, with a tentative D call TRBD1 (5 bases). The germline V gene has CDR1 MDHEN and CDR2 SYDVKM. V was trimmed by 2 bases and J by 7 bases, leaving 14 bases between them. This CDR3 is built from 15 residues. For the CDR3, the DNA is TGTGCCAGCAGTTTAACCGGGACTCCTGGTGAAAAACTGTTTTTT. It encodes CASSLTGTPGEKLFF. Combining the CDR3 with reference TRBV28 and TRBJ1-4 gives the whole variable domain DVKVTQSSRYLVKRTGEKVFLECVQDMDHENMFWYRQDPGLGLRLIYFSYDVKMKEKGDIPEGYSVSREKKERFSLILESASTNQTSMYLCASSLTGTPGEKLFFGSGTQLSVL.

The gene calls are TRBV18 and TRBJ1-4, with D uncertain. In germline, CDR1 is KGHSH, CDR2 LQKENI. This CDR3 contains 16 residues. With 0 bases removed from V and 3 bases from J, the gap between germline ends came to 11 bases. CDR3 nucleotides: TGTGCCAGCTCACCACCGAATCAGGATCCTAATGAAAAACTGTTTTTT. Translating gives CASSPPNQDPNEKLFF.

This chain joins TRBV7-9 and TRBJ1-4; 8 positions agree with TRBD1. The CDR3 runs 15 residues. The germline V gene has CDR1 SEHNR and CDR2 FQNEAQ (reference sequence). V trimming: 2 bases; J trimming: 6 bases; junction bases outside the gene matches: 5. CDR3 amino acids: CASSLLGTGYEKLFF. DNA for the CDR3: TGTGCCAGCAGCTTATTAGGGACAGGATATGAAAAACTGTTTTTT.

The J gene is TRBJ2-3, the V gene TRBV27; no clear D gene. The germline V gene has CDR1 MNHEY and CDR2 SMNVEV (reference sequence). The germline V and J ends were trimmed by 6 bases and 1 base, with 11 bases remaining between them. The CDR3 contains 14 residues. The CDR3 DNA reads as TGTGCCAGCAGCCCGCACCAGGGCACAGATACGCAGTATTTT. Translated: CASSPHQGTDTQYF.

The chain carries TRBV29-1 and TRBJ2-3, with 9 bases identical to TRBD2. The CDR3 totals 16 residues. Germline V CDR1 and CDR2: SQVTM, ANQGSEA. The ends lost 6 bases at V and 0 bases at J; junction bases unmatched: 10. CDR3 sequence (DNA): TGCAGCGTCGAAAAGGTAGCGGGAGCCAGCACAGATACGCAGTATTTT. Residues: CSVEKVAGASTDTQYF.

The chain carries TRBV5-1 and TRBJ1-4; 8 nucleotides align to TRBD1. Trimming at V came to 3 bases and at J to 4 bases, leaving 20 bases not matched to a gene. Germline V lookup: CDR1 SGHRS, CDR2 YFSETQ. This CDR3 has 20 residues. CDR3 protein: CASSSWVLGPGTGVNEKLFF. In DNA form, the CDR3 reads TGCGCCAGCAGCTCGTGGGTTTTGGGACCCGGGACAGGCGTTAATGAAAAACTGTTTTTT.

The V call is TRBV15, the J call TRBJ2-1; possible D gene TRBD2, 5 bases. The CDR3 sequence is 15 residues long. Germline V lookup: CDR1 LNHNV, CDR2 YYDKDF (reference sequence). V was clipped by 0 bases and J by 7 bases, with 13 bases between them. The CDR3, as DNA: TGTGCCACCAGCAGAGATCAAGGACCGGGGAATGAGCAGTTCTTC. Translation: CATSRDQGPGNEQFF.

The V call is TRBV28, the J call TRBJ1-1, with a possible D match to TRBD1 (6 bases). Looked up from germline, CDR1 is MDHEN and CDR2 is SYDVKM. This CDR3 contains 18 residues. V gave up 6 bases and J gave up 0 bases, with 23 bases separating them. The CDR3 reads CASRPGRMGASMNTEAFF. CDR3 sequence (DNA): TGTGCCAGCAGACCCGGAAGGATGGGGGCCTCTATGAACACTGAAGCTTTCTTT. Full variable domain (remainder filled in from reference TRBV28 and TRBJ1-1): DVKVTQSSRYLVKRTGEKVFLECVQDMDHENMFWYRQDPGLGLRLIYFSYDVKMKEKGDIPEGYSVSREKKERFSLILESASTNQTSMYLCASRPGRMGASMNTEAFFGQGTRLTVV.

The V and J genes are TRBV6-1 and TRBJ2-3; maybe TRBD1 (5 bases). This CDR3 region has 12 residues. Per the germline V gene, CDR1 is MNHNS and CDR2 is SASEGT. Trimming removed 6 bases at V and 5 bases at J, with 9 bases between. CDR3 region: CASRGRGDTQYF. The CDR3 nucleotides read TGTGCCAGCAGGGGGCGAGGAGATACGCAGTATTTT.

This clone was seen just once. The chain employs TRBV13 and TRBJ2-1, with 7 bases that match TRBD2. Germline CDR1 PRHDT, CDR2 FYEKMQ (reference sequence). This CDR3 contains 14 residues. The V and J ends lost 5 bases and 8 bases, in that order; junction bases with no gene match: 9. CDR3 DNA: TGTGCCAGCAGCCTCGGTGGACTAGATTATGAGCAGTTCTTC. Translation: CASSLGGLDYEQFF.

The J gene is TRBJ2-1, the V gene TRBV5-4; the match to TRBD2 covers 7 bases. CDR3 length: 18 residues. Germline assignment: CDR1 SGHNT and CDR2 YYREEE (reference sequence). Unmatched junction bases numbered 15, after V lost 3 bases and J lost 3 bases. The CDR3: CASSSTLGGGAVYNEQFF. CDR3 coding DNA: TGTGCCAGCAGCTCCACTCTTGGGGGAGGGGCGGTCTACAATGAGCAGTTCTTC.